This TCR beta chain was retrieved from a study of T cells in Graves' hyperthyroidism and ophthalmopathy. The TCR beta CDR3 regions underwent amplification using RNA transcripts as the source. The HTBI set primed first-round TCR CDR3 RT-PCR. From the multiplex PCR reads, TCRdb called clonotypes with MiXCR, one entry per CDR3 protein. The sample lists fewer than 650,000 distinct CDR3 sequences, approximately 49% seen once, with approximately 44% in the top ten. This clonotype was counted at least ten times. The germline V gene has CDR1 WNHNN and CDR2 SYGVQD (reference sequence). The CDR3 spans 15 residues. J gave up 5 bases and V 3 bases, and 7 bases lay outside the gene matches.

This sequence joins TRBV10-1 and TRBJ2-5; 9 nucleotides agree with TRBD2. The specimen was peripheral blood or thyroid tissue (not recorded which). This receptor was identified in an adult woman with Graves' disease, either hyperthyroidism or ophthalmopathy (not recorded which). CDR3 sequence reads: CASSEGSGRGETQYF. The CDR3, as DNA: TGCGCCAGCAGTGAAGGTAGCGGGAGAGGGGAGACCCAGTACTTC.